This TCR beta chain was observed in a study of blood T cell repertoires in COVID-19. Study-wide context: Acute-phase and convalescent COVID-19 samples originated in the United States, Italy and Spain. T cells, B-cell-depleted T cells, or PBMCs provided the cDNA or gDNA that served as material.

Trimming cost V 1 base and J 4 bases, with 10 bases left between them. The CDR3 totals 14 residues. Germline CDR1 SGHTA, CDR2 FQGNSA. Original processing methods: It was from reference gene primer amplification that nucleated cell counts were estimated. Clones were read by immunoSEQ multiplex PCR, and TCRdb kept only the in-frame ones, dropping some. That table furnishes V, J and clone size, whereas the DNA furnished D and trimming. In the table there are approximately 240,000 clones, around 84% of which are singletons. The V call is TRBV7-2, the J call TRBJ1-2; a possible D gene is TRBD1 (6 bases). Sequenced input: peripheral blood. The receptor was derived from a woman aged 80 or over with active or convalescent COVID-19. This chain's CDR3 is CASSLGGLGYGYTF. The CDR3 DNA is TGTGCCAGCAGCTTAGGGGGGCTAGGCTATGGCTACACCTTC.